This T cell receptor beta chain emerged from a study of shared clonotypes between healthy human individuals. Method: immunoSEQ multiplex PCR; TCRdb's copy keeps in-frame clones and lacks some. This table has about 2.4 million clones, roughly 93% appearing once. Germline V gene sequence: CDR1 SGHTA, CDR2 FQGNSA. CDR3 length equals 14 residues. Unmatched junction bases numbered 6, after V lost 5 bases and J lost 5 bases. A note on this clone: Other nucleotide sequences in the sample specify the same CDR3.

The source of this sequence is a man between 18 and 29 years old in good health. Some clones in this sample may be carry-over from other donors' samples. This chain uses TRBV7-2 with TRBJ1-1, with 9 positions matching TRBD1. The material sequenced was naive CD4+ T cells from PBMCs. Sample subset: CD45RA+ positively selected. The CDR3 protein is CASSPQGAGTEAFF. CDR3 nucleotides: TGTGCCAGCAGCCCACAGGGGGCGGGAACTGAAGCTTTCTTT.